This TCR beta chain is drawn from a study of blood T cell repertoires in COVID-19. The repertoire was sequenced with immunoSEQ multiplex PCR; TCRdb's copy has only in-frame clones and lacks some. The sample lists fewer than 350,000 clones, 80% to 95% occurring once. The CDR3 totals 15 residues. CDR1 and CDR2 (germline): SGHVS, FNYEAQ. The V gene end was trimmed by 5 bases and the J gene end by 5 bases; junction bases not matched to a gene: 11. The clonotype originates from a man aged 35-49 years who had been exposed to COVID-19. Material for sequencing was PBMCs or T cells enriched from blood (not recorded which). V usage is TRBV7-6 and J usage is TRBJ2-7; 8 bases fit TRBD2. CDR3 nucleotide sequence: TGTGCCAGCAGCGAGGCGAGCGGGAGTACACACGAGCAGTACTTC. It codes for CASSEASGSTHEQYF.